This record concerns one TCR beta chain sequence. The antigen is undetermined. Each subset's genomic DNA was shared equally among a number of immunoSEQ plates. Data came from immunoSEQ multiplex PCR; TCRdb stores just in-frame clones and leaves some out. This sample has under 600,000 clones, with about 96% found just once. The data derive from a study of shared clonotypes between healthy human individuals. Turning to the study itself: Donors were two women and three men aged 18 to 49. Study results and caveats: Sorted-subset sequencing, rarefaction showed, was incomplete despite large depth.

Germline CDR1 reads WSHSY; CDR2 reads SAAADI. The V segment lost 6 bases and the J segment 3 bases; nucleotides outside the gene matches: 9. The CDR3 covers 15 residues. V usage is TRBV10-2 and J usage is TRBJ1-2; 8 bases align to TRBD1. The receptor was derived from a woman in her 30s in good health. Sequencing input: naive CD4+ T cells sorted from blood. Sample subset: CD45RA+ positively selected. The CDR3 DNA sequence: TGCGCCAGCAGGGACCGACAGGGGAAGGACTATGGCTACACCTTC. Translation gives CASRDRQGKDYGYTF.